Below, one T cell receptor beta chain is given with its context. The antigen remains undetermined. The CDR3 has 18 residues. The germline gives CDR1 SGHAT, CDR2 FQNNGV. V was pared by 2 bases and J by 5 bases, with 14 bases of the junction left unmatched. The entry originates in a study of cytomegalovirus exposure and HLA in healthy donors. Study in general: The same platform used for the 666 first-cohort repertoires was also used for the 120 or so validation repertoires, as a later analysis reported.

Whole-study results and caveats: Subsequent analysis of the approximately 110 validation repertoires found a tendency for first-cohort TCR clusters to co-occur. There were 160 or so TCR beta chains listed as cytomegalovirus-associated.

Using immunoSEQ multiplex PCR, the repertoire was profiled, and TCRdb retains in-frame clones only, with some absent. This table holds roughly 250,000 clones, approximately 83% found once. The sample taken for sequencing was PBMCs. The TCR sequence derives from a woman between 25 and 40 years old in good health and CMV-seropositive. The chain recombines TRBV11-2 with TRBJ2-2, with TRBD1 matching over 7 bases. The CDR3 coding sequence is TGTGCCAGCAGCTTACTACTAGACCGGGACAGCAGTACCGGGGAGCTGTTTTTT. It is translated as CASSLLLDRDSSTGELFF.